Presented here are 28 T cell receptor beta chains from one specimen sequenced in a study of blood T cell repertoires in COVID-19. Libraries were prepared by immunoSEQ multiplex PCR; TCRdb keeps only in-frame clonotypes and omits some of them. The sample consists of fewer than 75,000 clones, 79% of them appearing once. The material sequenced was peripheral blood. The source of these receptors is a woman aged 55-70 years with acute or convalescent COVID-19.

CDR3 nucleotide sequence: TGCAGTGCTAGTCTGAGCGGGGTTGAGACCCAGTACTTC. Its translation is CSASLSGVETQYF. The chain recombines TRBV20-1 with TRBJ2-5; 7 nucleotides align to TRBD2. CDR1 is DFQATT, CDR2 SNEGSKA, per germline (reference sequence). CDR3 length equals 13 residues. J lost 5 bases, V lost 3 bases, and 6 bases had no gene match.

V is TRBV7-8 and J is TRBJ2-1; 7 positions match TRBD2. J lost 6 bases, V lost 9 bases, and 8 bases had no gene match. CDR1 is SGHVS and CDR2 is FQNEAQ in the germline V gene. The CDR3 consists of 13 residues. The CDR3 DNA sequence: TGTGCCAGTGGACTAGTTAACGGCAATGAGCAGTTCTTC. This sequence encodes CASGLVNGNEQFF.

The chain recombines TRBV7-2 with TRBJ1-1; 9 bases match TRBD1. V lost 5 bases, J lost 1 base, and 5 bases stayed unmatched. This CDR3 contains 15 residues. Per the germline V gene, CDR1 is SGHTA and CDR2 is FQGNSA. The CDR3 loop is CASSNNRGPNTEAFF. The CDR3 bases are TGTGCCAGCAGCAATAACAGGGGGCCGAACACTGAAGCTTTCTTT.

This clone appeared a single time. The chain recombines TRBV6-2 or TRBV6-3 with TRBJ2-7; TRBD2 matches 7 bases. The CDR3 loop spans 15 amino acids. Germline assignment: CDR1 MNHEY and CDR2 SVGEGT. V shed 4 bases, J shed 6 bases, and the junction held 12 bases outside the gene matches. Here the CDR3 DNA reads TGTGCCAGCAGTTCTCCCGGGACTAAGAGGGCCGAGCAGTACTTC. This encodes CASSSPGTKRAEQYF.

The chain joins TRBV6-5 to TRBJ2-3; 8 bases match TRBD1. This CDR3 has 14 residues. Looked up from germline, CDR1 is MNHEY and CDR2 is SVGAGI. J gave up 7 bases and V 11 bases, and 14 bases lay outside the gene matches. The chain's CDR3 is CALKAGGWGNTQYF. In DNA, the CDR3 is TGTGCCCTCAAGGCAGGGGGCTGGGGTAATACGCAGTATTTT.

The CDR3 here is CASSVEGLAGTNTGELFF. As DNA, the CDR3 is TGTGCCAGTAGTGTGGAGGGACTAGCGGGAACGAACACCGGGGAGCTGTTTTTT. This sequence joins TRBV19 and TRBJ2-2, with TRBD2 identical over 13 bases. The CDR3 is 18 amino acids. V lost 5 bases and J lost 0; bases outside the gene matches: 6. Germline loops: CDR1 LNHDA, CDR2 SQIVND (reference sequence).

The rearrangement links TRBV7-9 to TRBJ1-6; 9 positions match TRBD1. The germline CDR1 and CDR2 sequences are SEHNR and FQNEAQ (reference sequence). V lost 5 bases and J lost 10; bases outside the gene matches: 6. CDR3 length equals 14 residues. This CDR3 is CASSLRQGDSPLHF. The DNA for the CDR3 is TGTGCCAGCAGCCTTCGACAGGGGGACTCACCCCTCCACTTT.

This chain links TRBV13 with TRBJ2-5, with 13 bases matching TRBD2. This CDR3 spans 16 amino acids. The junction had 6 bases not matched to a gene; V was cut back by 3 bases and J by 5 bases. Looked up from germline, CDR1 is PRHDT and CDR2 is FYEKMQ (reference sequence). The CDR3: CASSFRLAGGEETQYF. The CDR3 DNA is TGTGCCAGCAGCTTCCGACTAGCGGGGGGAGAGGAGACCCAGTACTTC. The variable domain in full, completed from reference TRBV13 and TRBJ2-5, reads AAGVIQSPRHLIKEKRETATLKCYPIPRHDTVYWYQQGPGQDPQFLISFYEKMQSDKGSIPDRFSAQQFSDYHSELNMSSLELGDSALYFCASSFRLAGGEETQYFGPGTRLLVL.

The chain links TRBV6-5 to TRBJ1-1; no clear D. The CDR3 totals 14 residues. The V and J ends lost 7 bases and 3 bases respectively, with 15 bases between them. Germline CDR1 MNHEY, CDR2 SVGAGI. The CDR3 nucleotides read TGTGCCAGCACACCTCCCGGAGGGCACACTGAAGCTTTCTTT. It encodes CASTPPGGHTEAFF.

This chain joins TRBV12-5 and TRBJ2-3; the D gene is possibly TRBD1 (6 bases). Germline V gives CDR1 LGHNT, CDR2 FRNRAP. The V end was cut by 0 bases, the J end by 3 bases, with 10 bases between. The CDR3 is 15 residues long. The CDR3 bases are TGTGCTAGTGGTTTGGTCTCAGGGGAGACAGATACGCAGTATTTT. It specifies CASGLVSGETDTQYF.

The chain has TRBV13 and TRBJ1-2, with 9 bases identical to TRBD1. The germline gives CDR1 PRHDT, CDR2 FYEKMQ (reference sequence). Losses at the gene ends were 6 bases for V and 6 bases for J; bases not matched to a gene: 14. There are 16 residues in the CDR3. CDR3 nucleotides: TGTGCCAGCAGTTTATCCGGGACAGGGTCTGTTAATGGCTACACCTTC. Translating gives CASSLSGTGSVNGYTF.

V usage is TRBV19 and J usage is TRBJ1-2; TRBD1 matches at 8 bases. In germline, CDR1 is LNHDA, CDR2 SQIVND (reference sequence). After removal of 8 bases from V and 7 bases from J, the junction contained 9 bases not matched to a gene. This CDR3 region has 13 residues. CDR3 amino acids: CASVTGVAGGYTF. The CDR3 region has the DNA TGTGCCAGTGTGACAGGGGTTGCTGGTGGCTACACCTTC.

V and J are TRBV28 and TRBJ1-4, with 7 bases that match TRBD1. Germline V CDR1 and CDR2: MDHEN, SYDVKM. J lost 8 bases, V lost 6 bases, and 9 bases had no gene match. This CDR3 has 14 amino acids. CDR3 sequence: CASRRQGMGEKLFF. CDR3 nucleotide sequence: TGTGCCAGCAGGAGACAGGGAATGGGGGAAAAACTGTTTTTT. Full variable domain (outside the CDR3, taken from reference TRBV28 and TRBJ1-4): DVKVTQSSRYLVKRTGEKVFLECVQDMDHENMFWYRQDPGLGLRLIYFSYDVKMKEKGDIPEGYSVSREKKERFSLILESASTNQTSMYLCASRRQGMGEKLFFGSGTQLSVL.

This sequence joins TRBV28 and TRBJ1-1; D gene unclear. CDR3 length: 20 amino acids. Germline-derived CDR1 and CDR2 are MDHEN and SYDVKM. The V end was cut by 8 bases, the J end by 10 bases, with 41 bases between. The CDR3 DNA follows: TGTGCCAGCGCCCTTAGACCATCGGACTATAAGTCCCGACACCACCTGAGAGCTTTCTTT. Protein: CASALRPSDYKSRHHLRAFF.

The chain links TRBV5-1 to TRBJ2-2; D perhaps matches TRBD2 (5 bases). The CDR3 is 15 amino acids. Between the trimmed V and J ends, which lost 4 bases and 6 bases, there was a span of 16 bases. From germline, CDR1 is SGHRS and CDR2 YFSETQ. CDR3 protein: CASSPDRAVPGELFF. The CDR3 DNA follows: TGCGCCAGCAGCCCGGATAGAGCGGTCCCCGGGGAGCTGTTTTTT.

CDR3 amino acids: CASSLGAGEADTQYF. DNA for the CDR3: TGTGCCAGCAGCTTGGGAGCGGGGGAGGCAGATACGCAGTATTTT. The rearrangement links TRBV5-4 to TRBJ2-3, with 8 bases identical to TRBD2. Germline V gene lookup returns CDR1 SGHNT and CDR2 YYREEE (reference sequence). The CDR3 extends over 15 amino acids. Trimming at V came to 0 bases and at J to 4 bases, leaving 4 bases not matched to a gene.

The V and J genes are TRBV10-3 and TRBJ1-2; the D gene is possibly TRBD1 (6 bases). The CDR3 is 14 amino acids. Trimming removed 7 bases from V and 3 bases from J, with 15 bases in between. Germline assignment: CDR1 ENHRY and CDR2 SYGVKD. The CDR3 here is CAITISRQDYGYTF. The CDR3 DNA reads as TGTGCCATCACCATATCCCGACAGGACTATGGCTACACCTTC.

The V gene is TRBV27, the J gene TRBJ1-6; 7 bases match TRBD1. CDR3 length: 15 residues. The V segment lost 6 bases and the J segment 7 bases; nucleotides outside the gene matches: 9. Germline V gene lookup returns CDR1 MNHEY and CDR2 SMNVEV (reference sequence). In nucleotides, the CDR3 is TGTGCCAGCAGCCCGGTGGGACAGATCAATTCACCCCTCCACTTT. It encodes CASSPVGQINSPLHF.

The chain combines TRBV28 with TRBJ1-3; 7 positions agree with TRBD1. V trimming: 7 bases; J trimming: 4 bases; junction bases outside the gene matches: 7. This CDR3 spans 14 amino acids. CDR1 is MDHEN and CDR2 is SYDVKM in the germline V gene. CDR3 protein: CASTPRDRGNTIYF. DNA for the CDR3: TGTGCCAGCACTCCCCGGGACAGAGGAAACACCATATATTTT.

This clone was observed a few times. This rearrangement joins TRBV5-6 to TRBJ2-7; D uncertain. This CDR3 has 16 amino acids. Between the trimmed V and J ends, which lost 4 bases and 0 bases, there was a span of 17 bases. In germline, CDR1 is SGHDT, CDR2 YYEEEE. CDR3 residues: CASSPGSGVSSYEQYF. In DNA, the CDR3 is TGTGCCAGCAGCCCAGGTTCTGGCGTTAGCTCCTACGAGCAGTACTTC.

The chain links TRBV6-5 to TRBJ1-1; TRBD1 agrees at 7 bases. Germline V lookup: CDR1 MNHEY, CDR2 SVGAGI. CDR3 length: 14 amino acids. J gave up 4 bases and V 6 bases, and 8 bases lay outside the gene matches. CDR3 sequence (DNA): TGTGCCAGCAGGTACCAAAACAGGGGCACTGAAGCTTTCTTT. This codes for CASRYQNRGTEAFF.

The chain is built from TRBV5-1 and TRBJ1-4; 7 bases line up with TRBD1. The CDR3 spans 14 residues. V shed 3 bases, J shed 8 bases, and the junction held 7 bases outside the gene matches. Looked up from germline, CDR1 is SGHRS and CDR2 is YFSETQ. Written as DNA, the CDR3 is TGCGCCAGCAGCTCGGGACAGACCCACGAAAAACTGTTTTTT. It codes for CASSSGQTHEKLFF.

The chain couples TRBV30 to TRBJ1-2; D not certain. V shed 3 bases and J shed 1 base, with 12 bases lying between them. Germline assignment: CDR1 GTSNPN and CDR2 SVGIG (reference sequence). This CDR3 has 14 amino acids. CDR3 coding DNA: TGTGCCTGGAGGCATGGCGGTATTAACTATGGCTACACCTTC. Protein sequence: CAWRHGGINYGYTF.

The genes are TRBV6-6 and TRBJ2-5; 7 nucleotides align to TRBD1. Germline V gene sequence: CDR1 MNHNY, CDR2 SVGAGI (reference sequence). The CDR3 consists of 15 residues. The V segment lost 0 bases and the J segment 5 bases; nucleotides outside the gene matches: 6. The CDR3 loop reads CASSYSSVRGETQYF. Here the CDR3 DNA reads TGTGCCAGCAGTTACTCTTCAGTCAGGGGGGAGACCCAGTACTTC.

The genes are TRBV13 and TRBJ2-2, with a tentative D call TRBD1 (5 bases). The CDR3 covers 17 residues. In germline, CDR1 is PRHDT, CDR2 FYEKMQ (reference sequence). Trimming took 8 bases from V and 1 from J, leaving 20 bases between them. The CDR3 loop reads CASLRYKGRMNTGELFF. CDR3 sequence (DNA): TGTGCCAGCCTGAGATATAAGGGGCGAATGAACACCGGGGAGCTGTTTTTT.

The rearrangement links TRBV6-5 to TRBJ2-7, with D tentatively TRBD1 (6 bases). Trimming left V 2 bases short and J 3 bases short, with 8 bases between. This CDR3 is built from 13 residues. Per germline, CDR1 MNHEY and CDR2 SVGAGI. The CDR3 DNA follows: TGTGCCAGCAGTTACGGGACAATCTACGAGCAGTACTTC. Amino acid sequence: CASSYGTIYEQYF.

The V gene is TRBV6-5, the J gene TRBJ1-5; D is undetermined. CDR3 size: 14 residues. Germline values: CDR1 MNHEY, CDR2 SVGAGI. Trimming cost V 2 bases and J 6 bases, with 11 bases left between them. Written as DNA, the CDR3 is TGTGCCAGCAGTTACGGATCGGGAAGTCAGCCCCAGCATTTT. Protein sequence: CASSYGSGSQPQHF.

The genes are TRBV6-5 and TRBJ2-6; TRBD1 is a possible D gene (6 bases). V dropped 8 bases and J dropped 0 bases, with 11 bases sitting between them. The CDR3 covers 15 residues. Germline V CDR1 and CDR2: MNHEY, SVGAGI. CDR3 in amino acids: CASDLTGSGANVLTF. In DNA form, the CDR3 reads TGTGCCAGCGACCTGACAGGCTCTGGGGCCAACGTCCTGACTTTC.